The present T cell receptor beta chain was sequenced within a study of CD8+ T cells in alopecia areata. Background on the study: A regimen of oral tofacitinib, 5 to 10 mg twice daily, was given to treated patients. The study, taken as a whole, reports: Alphabeta T cells residing in normal skin are also sequenced in scalp samples.

Trimming cost V 0 bases and J 0 bases, with 5 bases left between them. The CDR3 is made up of 15 amino acids. CDR1 LGHNA and CDR2 YNFKEQ come from the germline V gene. It was cDNA, reverse transcribed from extracted RNA, that served as the sequencing template. Assay: immunoSEQ multiplex PCR; the TCRdb copy retains only in-frame clones and omits some. The table records under 250,000 clones, around 62% of them present only once. As to this clone: The antigen remains undetermined. Other DNA variants within this sample encode the same CDR3.

The chain combines TRBV4-2 with TRBJ1-4, with D uncertain. The source is a human donor with alopecia areata. The input for sequencing was CD4+ T cells sorted from blood, taken at week 0. The CDR3 DNA sequence: TGTGCCAGCAGCCAAGATGGAGCAACTAATGAAAAACTGTTTTTT. Translating it yields CASSQDGATNEKLFF.